What follows are 19 T cell receptor beta chains derived from one specimen sequenced in a study of blood T cell repertoires in COVID-19. The table came from immunoSEQ multiplex PCR; TCRdb's copy has only in-frame clones and leaves some out. The sample carries roughly 130,000 clones, 70% to 85% recorded once. The material sequenced was peripheral blood. Source of these receptors: a woman aged 45-65 years with acute or convalescent COVID-19.

The chain recombines TRBV6-1 with TRBJ2-7; TRBD2 might be the D (7 bases). The V and J ends lost 0 bases and 2 bases respectively, with 11 bases between them. This CDR3 is 15 amino acids long. Germline-derived CDR1 and CDR2 are MNHNS and SASEGT. The CDR3 region is CASSEAHGGPYEQYF. The CDR3 DNA reads as TGTGCCAGCAGTGAAGCCCACGGGGGGCCCTACGAGCAGTACTTC.

Remarks on this clone: Additional DNA sequences in this sample encode the identical CDR3. The rearrangement links TRBV6-6 to TRBJ1-1; 7 bases match TRBD1. V dropped 6 bases and J dropped 1; count of bases not matched to a gene: 5. Germline loops: CDR1 MNHNY, CDR2 SVGAGI (reference sequence). This CDR3 region has 14 residues. CDR3 nucleotide sequence: TGTGCCAGCAGCAAACAGGGGCCGAACACTGAAGCTTTCTTT. Residues: CASSKQGPNTEAFF.

This chain links TRBV5-1 with TRBJ1-1; D is possibly TRBD1 (5 bases). The germline V gene has CDR1 SGHRS and CDR2 YFSETQ. The CDR3 length is 15 residues. Trimming left V 0 bases short and J 5 bases short, with 14 bases between. For the CDR3, the DNA is TGCGCCAGCAGCTTGGCCTACAGGAGTGGAACTGAAGCTTTCTTT. This translates into CASSLAYRSGTEAFF.

The CDR3 sequence: CASSYPFERGTEAFF. The CDR3 nucleotides are TGTGCCAGCAGTTACCCCTTTGAACGGGGGACTGAAGCTTTCTTT. The V gene is TRBV6-5, the J gene TRBJ1-1; D possibly corresponds to TRBD1 (5 bases). The V and J ends lost 2 bases and 5 bases respectively, with 15 bases between them. The CDR3 has 15 amino acids. CDR1 and CDR2 from the germline V gene are MNHEY and SVGAGI.

The V gene is TRBV4-2, the J gene TRBJ2-1, with D possibly being TRBD2 (6 bases). This CDR3 is 15 amino acids long. Germline CDR1 is LGHNA and CDR2 is YNFKEQ. Trimming shortened V by 3 bases and J by 1 base, and 10 bases separated the two germline ends. DNA of the CDR3: TGTGCCAGCAGCCATGGCGGGGAGTCCTACAATGAGCAGTTCTTC. Translated: CASSHGGESYNEQFF.

This rearrangement joins TRBV5-1 to TRBJ1-2, with 9 bases fitting TRBD1. CDR3 length: 14 amino acids. Losses at the gene ends were 0 bases for V and 8 bases for J; bases not matched to a gene: 5. Germline assignment: CDR1 SGHRS and CDR2 YFSETQ. CDR3 nucleotides: TGCGCCAGCAGCTTGGCAGGGACAGGGTTCGGCTACACCTTC. It is translated as CASSLAGTGFGYTF.

The CDR3 DNA sequence: TGTGCCAGCAGTTTATTTAGCGGGGGGGCTACTGGTGAGCAGTTCTTC. The encoded protein is CASSLFSGGATGEQFF. The gene calls are TRBV27 and TRBJ2-1; 11 bases agree with TRBD2. CDR1 and CDR2 from the germline V gene are MNHEY and SMNVEV (reference sequence). V was pared by 1 base and J by 9 bases, with 8 bases of the junction left unmatched. CDR3 length: 16 amino acids.

The rearrangement joins TRBV6-5 to TRBJ1-1; no reliable D call. Germline values: CDR1 MNHEY, CDR2 SVGAGI. The CDR3 runs to 14 residues. V was cut by 6 bases and J by 5 bases, with 16 bases left in between. CDR3 loop: CASRGTAIRTEAFF. The CDR3, as DNA: TGTGCCAGCAGAGGAACGGCCATCAGGACTGAAGCTTTCTTT.

This chain joins TRBV6-5 and TRBJ2-4; D possibly corresponds to TRBD2 (5 bases). CDR1 MNHEY and CDR2 SVGAGI come from the germline V gene. Trimming stripped 2 bases from V and 8 bases from J, with 10 bases between. CDR3 length: 13 residues. The CDR3 bases are TGTGCCAGCAGTTACGTGATCGGGGACATTCAGTACTTC. The encoded protein is CASSYVIGDIQYF.

J is TRBJ1-2 and V is TRBV6-5, with 7 positions matching TRBD1. V shed 6 bases, J shed 6 bases, and the junction held 10 bases outside the gene matches. The CDR3 sequence is 14 residues long. CDR1 is MNHEY, CDR2 SVGAGI, per germline. The CDR3 sequence: CASRQPGQADGYTF. As DNA, the CDR3 is TGTGCCAGCAGACAACCCGGACAGGCAGATGGCTACACCTTC.

The chain couples TRBV7-2 to TRBJ1-2, with TRBD1 matching over 11 bases. Unmatched junction bases numbered 5, after V lost 4 bases and J lost 7 bases. The CDR3 runs 14 residues. Germline lookup yields CDR1 SGHTA and CDR2 FQGNSA. For the CDR3, the DNA is TGTGCCAGCAGCTCCTGGACAGGGGGCGGTGGCTACACCTTC. It is translated as CASSSWTGGGGYTF. The variable domain in full, with the rest retrieved from reference TRBV7-2 and TRBJ1-2, is GAGVSQSPSNKVTEKGKDVELRCDPISGHTALYWYRQSLGQGLEFLIYFQGNSAPDKSGLPSDRFSAERTGGSVSTLTIQRTQQEDSAVYLCASSSWTGGGGYTFGSGTRLTVV.

V gene TRBV10-3 combines with J gene TRBJ1-1; D is perhaps TRBD1 (6 bases). The V gene lost 6 bases and the J gene lost 5 bases, with 22 bases spanning the gap. CDR1 ENHRY and CDR2 SYGVKD come from the germline V gene. This CDR3 has 16 residues. CDR3 coding DNA: TGTGCCATCAGCGCCCAGGGGCGCTACATCGAAACTGAAGCTTTCTTT. It encodes CAISAQGRYIETEAFF.

This clone was detected only once. The gene calls are TRBV5-8 and TRBJ2-2; D not resolved. CDR1 is SGHTS and CDR2 is YDEGEE in the germline V gene. The germline V and J ends were trimmed by 1 base and 1 base, with 8 bases remaining between them. The CDR3 has 15 residues. The CDR3 loop reads CASSLTVGNTGELFF. CDR3 nucleotides: TGTGCCAGCAGCTTGACAGTGGGGAACACCGGGGAGCTGTTTTTT.

This sequence joins TRBV28 and TRBJ2-3; 11 bases are shared with TRBD1. Germline CDR1 MDHEN, CDR2 SYDVKM. The CDR3 length is 15 residues. J was trimmed by 5 bases and V by 2 bases; bases with no gene match: 3. CDR3 sequence: CASSLGGTGGDTQYF. Here the CDR3 DNA reads TGTGCCAGCAGTTTAGGCGGGACAGGGGGAGATACGCAGTATTTT.

This clone was seen a single time. V gene TRBV19 combines with J gene TRBJ2-7, with 10 bases matching TRBD1. V lost 1 base, J lost 4 bases, and 7 bases stayed unmatched. Germline V gene lookup returns CDR1 LNHDA and CDR2 SQIVND (reference sequence). This CDR3 region has 16 residues. The CDR3 loop reads CASSIGLTGGGYEQYF. For the CDR3, the DNA is TGTGCCAGTAGTATAGGCCTGACAGGGGGCGGATACGAGCAGTACTTC.

The V gene is TRBV4-1, the J gene TRBJ1-4, with TRBD1 matching over 7 bases. The CDR3 sequence is 15 residues long. The J segment lost 3 bases and the V segment lost 4 bases, leaving 5 bases of the junction unmatched. CDR1 is MGHRA and CDR2 is YSYEKL in the germline V gene. The CDR3 spells CASSRLQGANEKLFF. In nucleotides, the CDR3 is TGCGCCAGCAGCCGACTTCAGGGGGCTAATGAAAAACTGTTTTTT.

This sequence joins TRBV28 and TRBJ2-1; no reliable D call. The CDR3 runs to 13 residues. Germline CDR1 is MDHEN and CDR2 is SYDVKM. V lost 7 bases to trimming and J lost 0 bases, with 7 bases between them. In DNA, the CDR3 is TGTGCCAGCATTCACAGCTCCTACAATGAGCAGTTCTTC. It encodes CASIHSSYNEQFF.

The chain links TRBV3-1 (or the pseudogene TRBV3-2) to TRBJ1-6; 7 bases match TRBD1. The CDR3 totals 15 residues. Germline V gene lookup returns CDR1 LGHDT and CDR2 YNNKEL (reference sequence). V was clipped by 3 bases and J by 3 bases; unmatched bases: 2. The CDR3 loop reads CASSHSGGYNSPLHF. DNA for the CDR3: TGTGCCAGCAGCCACTCAGGGGGCTATAATTCACCCCTCCACTTT.

The chain couples TRBV5-1 to TRBJ2-1, with TRBD2 identical over 8 bases. Germline trimming cut 4 bases from V and 6 bases from J; bases unmatched to any gene: 3. From germline, CDR1 is SGHRS and CDR2 YFSETQ. This CDR3 has 13 amino acids. The CDR3, as DNA: TGCGCCAGCAGCCGGACTAGCTTCAATGAGCAGTTCTTC. Protein: CASSRTSFNEQFF.